This TCR beta chain is from a study of CD8 T cells in ankylosing spondylitis. Study-wide results and limits: There was a TCR beta motif, made of several highly homologous variants, that appeared characteristic of ankylosing spondylitis blood.

The V gene lost 4 bases and the J gene lost 2 bases, with 12 bases spanning the gap. The CDR3 consists of 14 residues. This clonotype was picked up many times. Its specificity is not known. MiXCR was run by TCRdb on the 5' RACE reads, yielding one entry per CDR3 protein. The sample records 230,000 or so distinct CDR3 sequences, over 15% being singletons. The genes are TRBV12-3 or TRBV12-4 and TRBJ2-7; D is perhaps TRBD2 (5 bases). Sequencing used blood, either unsorted or a sorted T cell fraction (not recorded which). This TCR derives from a male donor with ankylosing spondylitis or in good health (not recorded which). Here the CDR3 reads CASSSGGHTYEQYF. The CDR3 bases are TGTGCCAGCAGTTCCGGAGGTCACACCTACGAGCAGTACTTC.